This T cell receptor (beta chain) stems from a study of neurological immune-mediated disorders. This clonotype was counted ten times or more. CDR1 and CDR2 (germline): DFQATT, SNEGSKA (reference sequence). The germline V and J ends were trimmed by 1 base and 4 bases, with 11 bases remaining between them. The CDR3 totals 15 residues. TCRdb itself ran the 5' RACE reads through MiXCR, one entry per CDR3 protein. The sample carries 65,000 to 80,000 distinct CDR3 sequences, around 5% recorded once. The sample was PBMCs. The chain links TRBV20-1 to TRBJ2-6; weak D call: TRBD1 (6 bases). The receptor's source is a woman in her sixties or seventies with multiple sclerosis. This CDR3 reads CSARGQAGGANVLTF. The CDR3 DNA is TGCAGTGCTAGAGGACAGGCCGGCGGGGCCAACGTCCTGACTTTC.